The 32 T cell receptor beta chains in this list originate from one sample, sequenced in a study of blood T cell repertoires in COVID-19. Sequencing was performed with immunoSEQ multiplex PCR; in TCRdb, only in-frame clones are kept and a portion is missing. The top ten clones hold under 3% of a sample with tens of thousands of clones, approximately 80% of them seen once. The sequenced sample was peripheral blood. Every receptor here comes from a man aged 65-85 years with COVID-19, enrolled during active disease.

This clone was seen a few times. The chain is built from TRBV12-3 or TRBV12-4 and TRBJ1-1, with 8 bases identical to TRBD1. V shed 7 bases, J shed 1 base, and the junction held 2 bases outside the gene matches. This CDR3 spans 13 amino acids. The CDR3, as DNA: TGTGCCAGCAAAGGACAGGGGAACACTGAAGCTTTCTTT. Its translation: CASKGQGNTEAFF.

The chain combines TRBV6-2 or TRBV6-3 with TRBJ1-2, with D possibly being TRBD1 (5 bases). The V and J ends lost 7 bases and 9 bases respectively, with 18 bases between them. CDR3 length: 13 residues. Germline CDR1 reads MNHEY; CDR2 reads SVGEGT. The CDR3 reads CASTPFRGVSYTF. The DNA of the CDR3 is TGTGCCAGCACCCCCTTCCGGGGGGTAAGCTACACCTTC.

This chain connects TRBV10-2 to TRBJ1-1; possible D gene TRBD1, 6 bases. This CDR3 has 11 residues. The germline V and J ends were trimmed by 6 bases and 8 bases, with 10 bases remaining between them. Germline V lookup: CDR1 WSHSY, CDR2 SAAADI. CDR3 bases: TGCGCCAGCAGGATAGACAGGGAAGCTTTCTTT. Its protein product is CASRIDREAFF.

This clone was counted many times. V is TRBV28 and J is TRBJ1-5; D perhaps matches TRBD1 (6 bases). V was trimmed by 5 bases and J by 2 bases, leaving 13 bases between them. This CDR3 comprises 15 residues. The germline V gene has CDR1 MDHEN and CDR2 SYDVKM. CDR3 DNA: TGTGCCAGCAGTCAACAGGGAATGGGCAATCAGCCCCAGCATTTT. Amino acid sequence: CASSQQGMGNQPQHF.

CDR3 DNA: TGTGCCAGCAGCTTGGCCGGAGGCCCGAGAAATTCACCCCTCCACTTT. It encodes CASSLAGGPRNSPLHF. The chain combines TRBV5-6 with TRBJ1-6, with D unresolved. The CDR3 sequence is 16 residues long. Germline V lookup: CDR1 SGHDT, CDR2 YYEEEE. V lost 0 bases and J lost 7, with 14 bases in between.

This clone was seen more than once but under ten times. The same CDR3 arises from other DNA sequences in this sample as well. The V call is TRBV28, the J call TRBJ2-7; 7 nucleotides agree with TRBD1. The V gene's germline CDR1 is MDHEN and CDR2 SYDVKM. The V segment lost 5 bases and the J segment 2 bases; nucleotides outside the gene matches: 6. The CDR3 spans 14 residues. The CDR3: CASSPGQAPYEQYF. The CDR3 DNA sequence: TGTGCCAGCAGTCCAGGACAGGCCCCCTACGAGCAGTACTTC.

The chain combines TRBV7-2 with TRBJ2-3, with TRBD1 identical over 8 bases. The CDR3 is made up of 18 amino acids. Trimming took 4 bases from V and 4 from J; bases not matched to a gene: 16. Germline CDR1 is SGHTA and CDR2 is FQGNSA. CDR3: CASSSRSSPGQDADTQYF. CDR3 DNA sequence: TGTGCCAGCAGCTCTAGGAGCTCACCGGGACAGGACGCAGATACGCAGTATTTT.

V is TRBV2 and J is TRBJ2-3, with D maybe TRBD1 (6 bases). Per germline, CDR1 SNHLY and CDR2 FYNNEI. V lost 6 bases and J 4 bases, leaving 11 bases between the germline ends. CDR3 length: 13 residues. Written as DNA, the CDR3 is TGTGCCAGCAGGGCAGGGGACGCAGATACGCAGTATTTT. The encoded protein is CASRAGDADTQYF.

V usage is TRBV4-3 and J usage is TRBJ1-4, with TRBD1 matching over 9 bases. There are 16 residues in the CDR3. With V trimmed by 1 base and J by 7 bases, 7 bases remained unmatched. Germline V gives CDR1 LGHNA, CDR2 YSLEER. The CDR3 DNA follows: TGCGCCAGCAGCCAAGCTAGGGGGACAGGGAGTGAAAAACTGTTTTTT. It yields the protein CASSQARGTGSEKLFF.

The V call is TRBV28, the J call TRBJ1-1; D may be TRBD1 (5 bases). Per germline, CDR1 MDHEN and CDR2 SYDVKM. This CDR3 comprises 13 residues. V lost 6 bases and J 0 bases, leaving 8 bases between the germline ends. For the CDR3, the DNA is TGTGCCAGCAGCACGACAGTGAACACTGAAGCTTTCTTT. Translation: CASSTTVNTEAFF.

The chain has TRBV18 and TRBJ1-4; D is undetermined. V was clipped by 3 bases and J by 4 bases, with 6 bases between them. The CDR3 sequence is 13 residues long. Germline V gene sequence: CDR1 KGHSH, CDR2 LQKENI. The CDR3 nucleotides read TGTGCCAGCTCACCGAGCGGTAATGAAAAACTGTTTTTT. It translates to CASSPSGNEKLFF.

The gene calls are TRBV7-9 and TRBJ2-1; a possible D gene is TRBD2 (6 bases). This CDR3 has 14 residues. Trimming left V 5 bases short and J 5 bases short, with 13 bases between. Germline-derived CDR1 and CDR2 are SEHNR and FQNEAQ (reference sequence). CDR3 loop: CASSARGLNNEQFF. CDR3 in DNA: TGTGCCAGCAGCGCCCGCGGACTAAACAATGAGCAGTTCTTC.

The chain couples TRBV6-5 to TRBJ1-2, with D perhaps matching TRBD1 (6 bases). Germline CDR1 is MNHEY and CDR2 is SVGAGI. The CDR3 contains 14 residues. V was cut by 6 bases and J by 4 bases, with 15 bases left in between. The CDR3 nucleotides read TGTGCCAGCAGAGCGTTACAGGGAGTCTATGGCTACACCTTC. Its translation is CASRALQGVYGYTF.

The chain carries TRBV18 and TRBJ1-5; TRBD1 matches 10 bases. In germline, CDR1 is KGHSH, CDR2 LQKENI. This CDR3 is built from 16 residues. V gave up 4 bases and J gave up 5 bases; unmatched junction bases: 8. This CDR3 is CASSLTTGGVDQPQHF. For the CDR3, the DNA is TGTGCCAGCTCACTCACGACAGGGGGCGTAGATCAGCCCCAGCATTTT.

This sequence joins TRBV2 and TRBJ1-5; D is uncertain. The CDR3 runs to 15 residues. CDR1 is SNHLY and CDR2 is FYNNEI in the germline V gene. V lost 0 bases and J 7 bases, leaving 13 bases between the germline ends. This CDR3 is CASSEAIRGGQPQHF. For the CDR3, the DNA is TGTGCCAGCAGTGAAGCTATACGGGGAGGGCAGCCCCAGCATTTT. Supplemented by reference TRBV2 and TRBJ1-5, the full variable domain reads EPEVTQTPSHQVTQMGQEVILRCVPISNHLYFYWYRQILGQKVEFLVSFYNNEISEKSEIFDDQFSVERPDGSNFTLKIRSTKLEDSAMYFCASSEAIRGGQPQHFGDGTRLSIL.

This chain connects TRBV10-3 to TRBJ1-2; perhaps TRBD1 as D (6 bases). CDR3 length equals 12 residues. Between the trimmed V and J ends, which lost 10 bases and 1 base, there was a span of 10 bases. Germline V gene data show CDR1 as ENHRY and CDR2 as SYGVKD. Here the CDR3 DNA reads TGTGCCACCCGACAGGATAACTATGGCTACACCTTC. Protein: CATRQDNYGYTF.

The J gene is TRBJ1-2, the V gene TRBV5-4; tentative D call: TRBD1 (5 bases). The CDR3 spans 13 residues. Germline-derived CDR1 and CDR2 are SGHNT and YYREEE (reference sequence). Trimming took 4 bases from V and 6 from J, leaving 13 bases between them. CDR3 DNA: TGTGCCAGCAGCCCGGCTGGGGCAGATGGCTACACCTTC. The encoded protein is CASSPAGADGYTF.

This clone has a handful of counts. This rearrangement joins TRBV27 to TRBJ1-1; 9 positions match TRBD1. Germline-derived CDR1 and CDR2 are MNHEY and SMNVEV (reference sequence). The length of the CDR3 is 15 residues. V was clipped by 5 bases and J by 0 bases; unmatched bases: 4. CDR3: CASSLRTGVNTEAFF. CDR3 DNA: TGTGCCAGCAGTCTTCGGACAGGGGTGAACACTGAAGCTTTCTTT.

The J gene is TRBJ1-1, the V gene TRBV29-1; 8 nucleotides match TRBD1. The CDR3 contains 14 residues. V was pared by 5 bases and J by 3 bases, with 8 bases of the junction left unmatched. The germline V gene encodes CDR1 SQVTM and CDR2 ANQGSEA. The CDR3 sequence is CSVNQGAVDTEAFF. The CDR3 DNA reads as TGCAGCGTTAATCAGGGGGCTGTTGACACTGAAGCTTTCTTT.

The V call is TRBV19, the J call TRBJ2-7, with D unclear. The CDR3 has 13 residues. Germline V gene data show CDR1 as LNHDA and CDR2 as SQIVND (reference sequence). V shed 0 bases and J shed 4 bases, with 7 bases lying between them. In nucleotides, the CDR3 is TGTGCCAGTAGTATAGATGTTGAGTACGAGCAGTACTTC. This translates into CASSIDVEYEQYF.

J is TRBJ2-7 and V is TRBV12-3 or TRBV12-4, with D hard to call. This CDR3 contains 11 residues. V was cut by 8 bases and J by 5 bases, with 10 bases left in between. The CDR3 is CASSRGHEQYF. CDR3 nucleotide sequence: TGTGCCAGCTCCAGAGGTCACGAGCAGTACTTC.

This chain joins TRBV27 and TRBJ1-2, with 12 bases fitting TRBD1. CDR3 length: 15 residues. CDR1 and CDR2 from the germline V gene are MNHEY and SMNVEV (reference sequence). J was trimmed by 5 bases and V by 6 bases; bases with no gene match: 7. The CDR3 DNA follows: TGTGCCAGCAGGCCGGGACAGGGGGCATATTATGGCTACACCTTC. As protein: CASRPGQGAYYGYTF.

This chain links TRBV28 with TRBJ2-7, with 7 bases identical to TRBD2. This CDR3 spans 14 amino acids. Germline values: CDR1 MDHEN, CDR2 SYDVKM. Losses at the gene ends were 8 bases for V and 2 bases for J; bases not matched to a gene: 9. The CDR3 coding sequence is TGTGCCAGCTCGATAGTGGGAGGGACCTACGAGCAGTACTTC. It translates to CASSIVGGTYEQYF.

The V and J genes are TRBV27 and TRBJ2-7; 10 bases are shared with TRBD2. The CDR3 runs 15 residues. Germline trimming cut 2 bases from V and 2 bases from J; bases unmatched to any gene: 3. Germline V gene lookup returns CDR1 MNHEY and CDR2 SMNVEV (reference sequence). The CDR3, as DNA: TGTGCCAGCAGTTTAGATCTAGCGGGGGCCTACGAGCAGTACTTC. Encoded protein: CASSLDLAGAYEQYF.

In DNA, the CDR3 is TGCGCCAGCAGCTTGGGGACTGTTTACAATGAGCAGTTCTTC. Translated, it gives CASSLGTVYNEQFF. This chain joins TRBV5-1 and TRBJ2-1; D possibly corresponds to TRBD2 (5 bases). Trimming stripped 0 bases from V and 4 bases from J, with 8 bases between. In germline, CDR1 is SGHRS, CDR2 YFSETQ. This CDR3 region has 14 residues.

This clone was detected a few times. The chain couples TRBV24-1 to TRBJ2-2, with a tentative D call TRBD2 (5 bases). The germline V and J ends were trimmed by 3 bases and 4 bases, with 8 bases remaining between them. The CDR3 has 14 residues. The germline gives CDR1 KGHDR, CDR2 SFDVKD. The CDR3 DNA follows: TGTGCCACCAGTGATGAGGGCGTCACCGGGGAGCTGTTTTTT. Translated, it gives CATSDEGVTGELFF.

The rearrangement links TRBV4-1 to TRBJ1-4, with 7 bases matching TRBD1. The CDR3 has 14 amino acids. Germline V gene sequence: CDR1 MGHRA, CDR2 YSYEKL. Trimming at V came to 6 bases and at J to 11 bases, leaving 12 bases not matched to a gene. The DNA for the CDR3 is TGCGCCAGCAGTCCCGACAGGGATGAGTTGAAACTGTTTTTT. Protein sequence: CASSPDRDELKLFF.

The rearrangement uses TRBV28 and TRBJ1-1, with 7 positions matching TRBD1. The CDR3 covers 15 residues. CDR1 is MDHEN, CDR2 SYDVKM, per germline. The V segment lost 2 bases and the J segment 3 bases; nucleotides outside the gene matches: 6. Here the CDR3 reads CASSLRGGVYTEAFF. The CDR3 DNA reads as TGTGCCAGCAGTTTAAGAGGGGGCGTATACACTGAAGCTTTCTTT.

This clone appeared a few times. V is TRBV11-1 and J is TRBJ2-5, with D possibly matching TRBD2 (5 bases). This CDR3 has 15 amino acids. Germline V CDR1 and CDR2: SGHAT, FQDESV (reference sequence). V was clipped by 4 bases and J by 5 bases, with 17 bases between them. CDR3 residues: CASSSRTPARETQYF. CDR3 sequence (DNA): TGTGCCAGCAGCTCTCGGACTCCCGCGCGGGAGACCCAGTACTTC.

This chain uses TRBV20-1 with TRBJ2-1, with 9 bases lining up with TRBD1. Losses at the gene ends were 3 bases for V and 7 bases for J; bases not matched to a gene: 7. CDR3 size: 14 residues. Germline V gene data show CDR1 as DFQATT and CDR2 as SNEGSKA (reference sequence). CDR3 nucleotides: TGCAGTGCTAGTAACAGGGGGCGTGGGAATGAGCAGTTCTTC. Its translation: CSASNRGRGNEQFF.

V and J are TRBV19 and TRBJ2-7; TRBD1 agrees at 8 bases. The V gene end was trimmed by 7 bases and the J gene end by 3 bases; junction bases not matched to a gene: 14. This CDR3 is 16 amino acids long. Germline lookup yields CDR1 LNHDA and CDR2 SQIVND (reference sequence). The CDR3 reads CASIRRGRDRLYEQYF. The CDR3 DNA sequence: TGTGCCAGTATAAGAAGAGGGCGGGACAGGCTCTACGAGCAGTACTTC.

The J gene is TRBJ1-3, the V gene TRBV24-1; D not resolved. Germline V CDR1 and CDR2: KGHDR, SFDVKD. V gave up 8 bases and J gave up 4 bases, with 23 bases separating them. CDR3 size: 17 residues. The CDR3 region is CATTPKHRPRWGNTIYF. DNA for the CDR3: TGTGCCACCACCCCCAAACACCGTCCCCGATGGGGAAACACCATATATTTT.